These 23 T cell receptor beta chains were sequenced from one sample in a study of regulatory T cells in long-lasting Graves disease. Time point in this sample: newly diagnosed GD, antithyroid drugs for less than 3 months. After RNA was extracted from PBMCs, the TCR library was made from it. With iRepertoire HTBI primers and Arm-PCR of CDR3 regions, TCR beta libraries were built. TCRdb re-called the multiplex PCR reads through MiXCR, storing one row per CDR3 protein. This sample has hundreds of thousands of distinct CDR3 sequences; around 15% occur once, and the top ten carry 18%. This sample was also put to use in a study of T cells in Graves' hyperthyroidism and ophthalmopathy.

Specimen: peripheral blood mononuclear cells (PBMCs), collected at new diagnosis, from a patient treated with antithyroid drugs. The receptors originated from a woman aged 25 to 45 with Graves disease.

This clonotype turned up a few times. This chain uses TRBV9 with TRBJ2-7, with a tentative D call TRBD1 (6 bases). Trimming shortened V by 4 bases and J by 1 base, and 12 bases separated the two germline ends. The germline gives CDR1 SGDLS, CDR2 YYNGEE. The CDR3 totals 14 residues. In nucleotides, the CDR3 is TGTGCCAGCAGCTTCGCAGGGGATTCCTACGAGCAGTACTTC. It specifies CASSFAGDSYEQYF.

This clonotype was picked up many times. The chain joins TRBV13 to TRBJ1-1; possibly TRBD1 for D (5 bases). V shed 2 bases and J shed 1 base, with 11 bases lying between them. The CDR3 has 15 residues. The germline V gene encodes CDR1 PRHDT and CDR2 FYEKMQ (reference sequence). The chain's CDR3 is CASSLWVQGNTEAFF. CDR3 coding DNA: TGTGCCAGCAGCTTATGGGTGCAGGGGAACACTGAAGCTTTCTTT.

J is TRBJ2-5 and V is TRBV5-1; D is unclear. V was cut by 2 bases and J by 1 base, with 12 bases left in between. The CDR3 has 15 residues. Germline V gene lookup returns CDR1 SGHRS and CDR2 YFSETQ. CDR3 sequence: CASSFNTGPQETQYF. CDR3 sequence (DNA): TGCGCCAGCAGCTTTAATACCGGGCCCCAAGAGACCCAGTACTTC.

The CDR3 protein is CASSLGGLDTGELFF. The CDR3 DNA sequence: TGTGCCAGCAGCCTAGGCGGGTTGGACACCGGGGAGCTGTTTTTT. V gene TRBV11-3 combines with J gene TRBJ2-2; possible D gene TRBD2, 5 bases. This CDR3 has 15 residues. Per germline, CDR1 SGHNT and CDR2 YENEEA. The V end lost 5 bases, the J end lost 3 bases, and 13 bases lay between the germline ends.

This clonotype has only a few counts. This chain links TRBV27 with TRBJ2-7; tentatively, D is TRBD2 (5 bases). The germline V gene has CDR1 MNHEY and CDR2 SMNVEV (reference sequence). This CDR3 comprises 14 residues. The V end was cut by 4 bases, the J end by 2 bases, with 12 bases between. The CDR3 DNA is TGTGCCAGCAGTTCCCCGGGGAGCCCCTACGAGCAGTACTTC. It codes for CASSSPGSPYEQYF.

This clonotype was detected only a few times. The DNA of the CDR3 is TGCAGTGCTAATGTCCCGGGACAGGGAATCGCCAAAAACATTCAGTACTTC. Translation gives CSANVPGQGIAKNIQYF. The V call is TRBV20-1, the J call TRBJ2-4; the match to TRBD1 covers 9 bases. V lost 4 bases and J lost 1; bases outside the gene matches: 11. The germline CDR1 and CDR2 sequences are DFQATT and SNEGSKA (reference sequence). The CDR3 covers 17 residues.

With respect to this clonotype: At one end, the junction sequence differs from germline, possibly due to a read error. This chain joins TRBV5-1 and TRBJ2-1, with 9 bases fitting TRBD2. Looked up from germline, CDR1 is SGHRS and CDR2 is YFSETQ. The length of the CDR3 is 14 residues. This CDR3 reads CAGSFGGGVNEQFF. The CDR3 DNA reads TGCGCCGGCAGCTTTGGCGGGGGGGTAAATGAGCAGTTCTTC.

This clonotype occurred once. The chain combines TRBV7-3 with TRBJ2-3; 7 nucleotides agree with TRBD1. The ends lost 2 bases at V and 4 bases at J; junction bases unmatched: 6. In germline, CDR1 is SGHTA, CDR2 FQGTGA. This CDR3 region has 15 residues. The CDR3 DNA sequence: TGTGCCAGCAGCTTAGAGGGGGCGAGGGCAGATACGCAGTATTTT. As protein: CASSLEGARADTQYF.

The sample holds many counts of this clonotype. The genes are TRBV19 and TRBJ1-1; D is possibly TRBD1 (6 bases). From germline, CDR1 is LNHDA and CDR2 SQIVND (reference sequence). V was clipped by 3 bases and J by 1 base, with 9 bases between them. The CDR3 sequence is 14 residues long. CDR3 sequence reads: CASSMEGGNTEAFF. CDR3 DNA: TGTGCCAGTAGTATGGAAGGGGGGAACACTGAAGCTTTCTTT.

CDR3 loop: CASSLRAGGLADTQYF. The DNA for the CDR3 is TGTGCCAGTAGTCTCCGTGCGGGAGGGCTCGCAGATACGCAGTATTTT. This chain uses TRBV19 with TRBJ2-3, with TRBD2 identical over 9 bases. After removal of 5 bases from V and 4 bases from J, the junction contained 10 bases not matched to a gene. Germline CDR1 reads LNHDA; CDR2 reads SQIVND (reference sequence). The CDR3 is made up of 16 amino acids.

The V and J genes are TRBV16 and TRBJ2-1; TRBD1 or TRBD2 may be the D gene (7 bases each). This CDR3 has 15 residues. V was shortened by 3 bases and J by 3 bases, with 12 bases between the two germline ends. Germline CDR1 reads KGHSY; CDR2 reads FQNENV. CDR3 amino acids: CASSQGGGSYNEQFF. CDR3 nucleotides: TGTGCCAGCAGCCAGGGAGGGGGCAGCTACAATGAGCAGTTCTTC.

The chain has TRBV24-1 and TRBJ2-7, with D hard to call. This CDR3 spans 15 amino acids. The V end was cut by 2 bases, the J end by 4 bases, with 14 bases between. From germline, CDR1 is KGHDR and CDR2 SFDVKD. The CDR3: CATSDSSSPRYEQYF. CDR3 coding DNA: TGTGCCACCAGTGATTCATCTAGTCCTAGATACGAGCAGTACTTC.

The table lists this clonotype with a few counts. DNA of the CDR3: TGTGCCTGGAACCGACCCCCCCCTCTCACCTATGGCTACACCTTC. This encodes CAWNRPPPLTYGYTF. This chain links TRBV30 with TRBJ1-2; D remains unclear. The CDR3 length is 15 residues. CDR1 and CDR2 (germline): GTSNPN, SVGIG (reference sequence). V lost 4 bases, J lost 4 bases, and 19 bases lay in between.

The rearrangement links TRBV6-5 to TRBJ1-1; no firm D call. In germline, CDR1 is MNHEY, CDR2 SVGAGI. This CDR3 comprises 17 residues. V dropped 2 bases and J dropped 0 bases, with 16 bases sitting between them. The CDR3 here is CASSYGLQSAVNTEAFF. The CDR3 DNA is TGTGCCAGCAGTTACGGCCTCCAGTCCGCGGTGAACACTGAAGCTTTCTTT.

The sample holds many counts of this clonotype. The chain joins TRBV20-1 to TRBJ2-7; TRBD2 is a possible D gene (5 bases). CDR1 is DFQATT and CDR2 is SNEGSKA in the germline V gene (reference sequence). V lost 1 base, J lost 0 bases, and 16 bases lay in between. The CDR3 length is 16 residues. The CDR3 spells CSARGRIEPNSYEQYF. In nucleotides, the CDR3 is TGCAGTGCTAGAGGGAGGATCGAGCCAAACTCCTACGAGCAGTACTTC.

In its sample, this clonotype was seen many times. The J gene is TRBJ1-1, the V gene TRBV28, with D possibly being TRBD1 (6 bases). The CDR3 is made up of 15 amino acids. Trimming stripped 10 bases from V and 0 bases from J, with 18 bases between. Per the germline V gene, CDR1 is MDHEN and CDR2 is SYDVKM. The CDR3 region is CATNRVGPMNTEAFF. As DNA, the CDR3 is TGTGCCACAAACAGGGTAGGTCCAATGAACACTGAAGCTTTCTTT.

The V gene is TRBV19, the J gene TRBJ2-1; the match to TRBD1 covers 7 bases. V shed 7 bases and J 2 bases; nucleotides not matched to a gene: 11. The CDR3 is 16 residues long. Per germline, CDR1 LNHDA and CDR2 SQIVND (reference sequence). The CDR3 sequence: CASKEGGQFAYNEQFF. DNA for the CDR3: TGTGCCAGTAAGGAAGGGGGCCAGTTTGCCTACAATGAGCAGTTCTTC.

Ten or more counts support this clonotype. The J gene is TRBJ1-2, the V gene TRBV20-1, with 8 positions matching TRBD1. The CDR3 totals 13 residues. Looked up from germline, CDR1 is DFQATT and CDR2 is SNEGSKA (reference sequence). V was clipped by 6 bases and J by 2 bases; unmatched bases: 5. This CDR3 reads CSATGQVNYGYTF. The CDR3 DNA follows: TGCAGTGCCACGGGACAGGTCAACTATGGCTACACCTTC.

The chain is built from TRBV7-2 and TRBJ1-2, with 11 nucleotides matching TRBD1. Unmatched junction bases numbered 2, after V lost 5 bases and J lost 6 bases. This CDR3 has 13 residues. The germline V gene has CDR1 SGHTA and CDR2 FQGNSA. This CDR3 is CASSGGQGDGYTF. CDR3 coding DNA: TGTGCCAGCAGCGGGGGACAGGGGGATGGCTACACCTTC.

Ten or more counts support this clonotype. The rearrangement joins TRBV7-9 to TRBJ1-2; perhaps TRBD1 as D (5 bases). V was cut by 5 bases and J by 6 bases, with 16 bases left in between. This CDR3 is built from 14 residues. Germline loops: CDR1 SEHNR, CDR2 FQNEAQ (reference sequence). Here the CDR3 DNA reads TGTGCCAGCAGCCGCCCCCAGGGTTGGCATGGCTACACCTTC. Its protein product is CASSRPQGWHGYTF.

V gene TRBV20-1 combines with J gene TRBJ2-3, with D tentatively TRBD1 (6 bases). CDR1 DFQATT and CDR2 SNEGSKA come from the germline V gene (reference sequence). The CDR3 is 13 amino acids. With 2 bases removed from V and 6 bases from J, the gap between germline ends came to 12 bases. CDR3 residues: CSARRGQGDTQYF. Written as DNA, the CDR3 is TGCAGTGCTAGACGCGGGCAGGGGGATACGCAGTATTTT.

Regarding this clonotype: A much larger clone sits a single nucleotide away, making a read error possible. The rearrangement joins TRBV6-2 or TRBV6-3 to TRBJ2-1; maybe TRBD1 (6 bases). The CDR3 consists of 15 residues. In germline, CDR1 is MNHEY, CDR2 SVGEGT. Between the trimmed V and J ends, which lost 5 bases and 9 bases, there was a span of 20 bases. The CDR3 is CASSPHHGQWGEQFF. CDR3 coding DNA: TGTGCCAGCAGTCCCCACCACGGACAGTGGGGTGAGCAGTTCTTC.

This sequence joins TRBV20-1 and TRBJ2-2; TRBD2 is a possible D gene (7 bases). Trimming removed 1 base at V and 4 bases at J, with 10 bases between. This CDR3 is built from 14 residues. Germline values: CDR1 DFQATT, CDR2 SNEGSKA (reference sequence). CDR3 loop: CSARVRGATGELFF. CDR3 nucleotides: TGCAGTGCTAGAGTCCGGGGGGCCACCGGGGAGCTGTTTTTT.